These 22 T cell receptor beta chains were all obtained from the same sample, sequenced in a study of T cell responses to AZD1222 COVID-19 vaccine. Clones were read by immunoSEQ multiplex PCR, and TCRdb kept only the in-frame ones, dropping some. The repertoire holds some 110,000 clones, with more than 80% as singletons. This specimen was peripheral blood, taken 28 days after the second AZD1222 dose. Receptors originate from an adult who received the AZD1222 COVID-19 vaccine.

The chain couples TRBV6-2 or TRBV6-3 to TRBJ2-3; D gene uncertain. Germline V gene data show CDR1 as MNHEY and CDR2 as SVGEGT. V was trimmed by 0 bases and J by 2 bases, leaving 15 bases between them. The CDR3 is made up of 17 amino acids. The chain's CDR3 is CASSYSPPDLTTDTQYF. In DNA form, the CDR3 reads TGTGCCAGCAGTTACTCCCCACCGGACCTCACCACAGATACGCAGTATTTT.

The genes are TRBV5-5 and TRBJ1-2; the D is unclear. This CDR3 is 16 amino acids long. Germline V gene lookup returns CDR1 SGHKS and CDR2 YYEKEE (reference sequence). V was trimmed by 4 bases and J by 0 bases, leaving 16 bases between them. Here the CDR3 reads CASSVQTLTPNYGYTF. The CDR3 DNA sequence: TGTGCCAGCAGCGTACAGACACTTACTCCTAACTATGGCTACACCTTC.

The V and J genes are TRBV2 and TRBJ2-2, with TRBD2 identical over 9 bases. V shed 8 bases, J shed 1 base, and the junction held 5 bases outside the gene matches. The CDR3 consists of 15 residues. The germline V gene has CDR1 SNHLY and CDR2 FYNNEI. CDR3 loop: CASRLLAGNTGELFF. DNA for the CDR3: TGTGCCAGCCGGTTACTAGCGGGGAACACCGGGGAGCTGTTTTTT.

The CDR3 here is CASSPRFLNSYEQYF. CDR3 nucleotides: TGTGCCAGCAGCCCTCGGTTCCTAAACTCCTACGAGCAGTACTTC. The rearrangement joins TRBV4-2 to TRBJ2-7; D unclear. CDR3 size: 15 residues. Between the trimmed V and J ends, which lost 4 bases and 0 bases, there was a span of 13 bases. Germline V gene sequence: CDR1 LGHNA, CDR2 YNFKEQ.

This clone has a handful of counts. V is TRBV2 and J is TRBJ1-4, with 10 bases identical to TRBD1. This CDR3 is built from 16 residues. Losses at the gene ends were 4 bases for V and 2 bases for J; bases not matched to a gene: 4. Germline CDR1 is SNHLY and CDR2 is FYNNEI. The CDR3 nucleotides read TGTGCCAGCAGTGTCGGGACAGGGGCCACTAATGAAAAACTGTTTTTT. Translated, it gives CASSVGTGATNEKLFF. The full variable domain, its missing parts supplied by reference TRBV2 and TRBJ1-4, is EPEVTQTPSHQVTQMGQEVILRCVPISNHLYFYWYRQILGQKVEFLVSFYNNEISEKSEIFDDQFSVERPDGSNFTLKIRSTKLEDSAMYFCASSVGTGATNEKLFFGSGTQLSVL.

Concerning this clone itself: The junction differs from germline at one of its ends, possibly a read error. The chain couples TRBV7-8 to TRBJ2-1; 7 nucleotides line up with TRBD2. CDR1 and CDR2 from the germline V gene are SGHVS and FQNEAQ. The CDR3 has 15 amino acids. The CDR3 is CASNLERGGYNEQFF. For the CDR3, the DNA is TGTGCCAGCAACTTAGAGCGGGGCGGTTACAATGAGCAGTTCTTC.

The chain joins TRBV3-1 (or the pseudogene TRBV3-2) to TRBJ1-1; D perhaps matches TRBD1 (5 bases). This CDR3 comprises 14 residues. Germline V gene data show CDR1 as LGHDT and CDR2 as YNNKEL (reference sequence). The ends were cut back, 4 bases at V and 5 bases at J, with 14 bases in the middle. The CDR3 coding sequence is TGTGCCAGCAGCCCAGATGTCGGGGGGACTGAAGCTTTCTTT. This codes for CASSPDVGGTEAFF.

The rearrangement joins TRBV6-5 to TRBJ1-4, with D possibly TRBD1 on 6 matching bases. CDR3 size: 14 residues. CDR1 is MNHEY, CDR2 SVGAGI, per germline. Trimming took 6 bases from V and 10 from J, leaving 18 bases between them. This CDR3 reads CASRLLGDNLKLFF. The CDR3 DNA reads TGTGCCAGCAGATTGCTGGGGGACAACCTAAAACTGTTTTTT.

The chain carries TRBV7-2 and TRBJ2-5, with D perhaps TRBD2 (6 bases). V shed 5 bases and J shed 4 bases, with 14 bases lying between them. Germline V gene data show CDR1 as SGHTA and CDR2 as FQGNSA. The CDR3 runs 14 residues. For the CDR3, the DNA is TGTGCCAGCAGCCCTTTACTCGGGGGAGAGACCCAGTACTTC. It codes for CASSPLLGGETQYF.

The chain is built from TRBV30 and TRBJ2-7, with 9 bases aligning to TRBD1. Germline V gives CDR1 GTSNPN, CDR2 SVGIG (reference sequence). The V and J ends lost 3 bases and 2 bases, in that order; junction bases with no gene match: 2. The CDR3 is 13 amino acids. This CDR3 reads CAWSRDRAYEQYF. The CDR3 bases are TGTGCCTGGAGCCGGGACAGGGCCTACGAGCAGTACTTC.

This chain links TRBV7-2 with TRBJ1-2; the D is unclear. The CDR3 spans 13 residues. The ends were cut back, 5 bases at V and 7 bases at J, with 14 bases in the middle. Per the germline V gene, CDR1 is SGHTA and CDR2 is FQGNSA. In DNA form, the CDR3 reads TGTGCCAGCAGCCTTAATATGGACTCTGGCTACACCTTC. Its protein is CASSLNMDSGYTF.

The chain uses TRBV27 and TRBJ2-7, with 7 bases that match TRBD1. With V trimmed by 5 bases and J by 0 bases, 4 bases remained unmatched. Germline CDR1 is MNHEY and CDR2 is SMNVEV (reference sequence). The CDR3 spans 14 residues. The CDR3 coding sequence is TGTGCCAGCAGTATATACAGGGGCTCCTACGAGCAGTACTTC. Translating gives CASSIYRGSYEQYF.

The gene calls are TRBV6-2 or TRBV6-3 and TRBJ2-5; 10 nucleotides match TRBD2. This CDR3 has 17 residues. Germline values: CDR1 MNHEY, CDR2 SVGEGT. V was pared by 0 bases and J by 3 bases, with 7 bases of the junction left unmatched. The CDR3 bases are TGTGCCAGCAGTTACTCGAATAGTCTAGCGGGGGAAGAGACCCAGTACTTC. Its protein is CASSYSNSLAGEETQYF.

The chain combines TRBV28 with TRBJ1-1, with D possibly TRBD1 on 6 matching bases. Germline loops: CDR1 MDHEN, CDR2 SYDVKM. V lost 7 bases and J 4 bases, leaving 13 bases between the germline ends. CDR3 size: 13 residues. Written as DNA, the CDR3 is TGTGCCAGCACCTTACTACAGGGCACTGAAGCTTTCTTT. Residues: CASTLLQGTEAFF.

The CDR3: CASSSGSRHSNQPQHF. DNA of the CDR3: TGTGCCAGCAGTTCGGGGAGTCGACACTCCAATCAGCCCCAGCATTTT. The V and J genes are TRBV25-1 and TRBJ1-5, with D unclear. Trimming pared 5 bases from V and 3 bases from J, leaving 17 bases between. The CDR3 is made up of 16 amino acids. The germline CDR1 and CDR2 sequences are MGHDK and SYGVNS.

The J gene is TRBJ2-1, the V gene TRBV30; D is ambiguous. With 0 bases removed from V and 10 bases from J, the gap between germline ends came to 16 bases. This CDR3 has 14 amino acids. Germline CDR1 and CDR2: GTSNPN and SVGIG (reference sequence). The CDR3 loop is CAWSVGASIGEQFF. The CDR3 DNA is TGTGCCTGGAGTGTAGGAGCTTCGATAGGGGAGCAGTTCTTC.

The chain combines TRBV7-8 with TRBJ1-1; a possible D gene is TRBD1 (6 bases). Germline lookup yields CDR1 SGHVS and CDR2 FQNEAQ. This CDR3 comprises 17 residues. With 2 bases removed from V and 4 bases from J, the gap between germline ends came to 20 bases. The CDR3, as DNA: TGTGCCAGCAGCTTAACTGGGACAACTATAATCGGCACTGAAGCTTTCTTT. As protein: CASSLTGTTIIGTEAFF.

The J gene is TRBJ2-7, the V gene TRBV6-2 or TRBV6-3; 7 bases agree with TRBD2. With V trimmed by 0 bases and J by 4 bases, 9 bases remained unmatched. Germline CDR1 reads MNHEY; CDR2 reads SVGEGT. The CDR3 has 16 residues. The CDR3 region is CASSYSAGTISYEQYF. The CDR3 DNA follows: TGTGCCAGCAGTTACTCAGCCGGGACTATCAGTTACGAGCAGTACTTC.

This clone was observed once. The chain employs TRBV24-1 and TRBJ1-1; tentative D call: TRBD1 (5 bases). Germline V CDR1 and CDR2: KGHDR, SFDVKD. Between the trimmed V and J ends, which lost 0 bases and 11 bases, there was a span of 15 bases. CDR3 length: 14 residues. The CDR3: CATSDLLTTRGAFF. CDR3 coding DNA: TGTGCCACCAGTGATTTGTTAACAACGCGGGGGGCTTTCTTT.

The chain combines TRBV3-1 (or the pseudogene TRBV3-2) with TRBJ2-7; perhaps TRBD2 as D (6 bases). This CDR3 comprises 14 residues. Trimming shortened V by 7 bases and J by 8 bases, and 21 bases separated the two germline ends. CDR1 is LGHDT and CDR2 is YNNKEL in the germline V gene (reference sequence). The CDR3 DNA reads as TGTGCCAGCAACCCCAGAGGAGGGGTAGGTAAGCAGTACTTC. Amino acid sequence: CASNPRGGVGKQYF.

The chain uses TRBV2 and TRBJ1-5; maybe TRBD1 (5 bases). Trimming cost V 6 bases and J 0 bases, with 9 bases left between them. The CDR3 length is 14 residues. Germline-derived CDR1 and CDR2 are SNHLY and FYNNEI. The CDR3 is CASRSQASNQPQHF. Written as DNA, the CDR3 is TGTGCCAGCAGGTCACAGGCTAGCAATCAGCCCCAGCATTTT.

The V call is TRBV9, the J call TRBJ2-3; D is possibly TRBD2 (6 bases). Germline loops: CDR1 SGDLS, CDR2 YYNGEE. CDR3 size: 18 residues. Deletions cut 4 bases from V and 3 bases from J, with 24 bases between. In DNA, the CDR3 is TGTGCCAGCAGCAGCTCGGGGGTGGGTGGAACTTATACAGATACGCAGTATTTT. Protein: CASSSSGVGGTYTDTQYF.